Listed below are T cell receptor beta chains from one sample, sequenced in a study of response to subunit inactivated influenza vaccine. Via MiXCR, TCRdb re-called the RT-PCR reads, giving one row per CDR3 protein. Of around 180,000 distinct CDR3 sequences listed, about 10% are singletons. Here the sequenced sample was non-naive T cells sorted from PBMCs, taken on the day of vaccination. These receptors were obtained from a man aged 45-65 years who received an inactivated influenza vaccine. Each CDR3 is given with its conserved first and last residue. The order of the fields is V gene, CDR3 length, D gene, clone size, J gene, CDR3 protein, CDR3 DNA. The D gene is left open where the match is weak. Rows may omit the clone size; those that give it use once, few, many or a size class.

>TRBV5-1|14|TRBD2|.|TRBJ2-1
CASSGTGGQGEQFF
TGCGCCAGCAGCGGGACGGGGGGTCAGGGTGAGCAGTTCTTC
>TRBV5-1|16|.|.|TRBJ2-5
CASSLNRQYRQETQYF
TGCGCCAGCAGCTTAAATCGACAATATCGACAAGAGACCCAGTACTTC
>TRBV29-1|13|.|.|TRBJ2-2
CSVGRGGSGELFF
TGCAGCGTTGGCAGGGGAGGGTCCGGGGAGCTGTTTTTT
>TRBV27|14|.|many|TRBJ2-4
CASSLMAGPDIQYF
TGTGCCAGCAGTTTAATGGCAGGGCCGGACATTCAGTACTTC
>TRBV3-1|14|.|few|TRBJ1-1
CASSQGLANTEAFF
TGTGCCAGCAGCCAAGGTTTGGCGAACACTGAAGCTTTCTTT
>TRBV20-1|12|.|few|TRBJ1-5
CSAVEGSGPQHF
TGCAGTGCCGTAGAGGGGTCCGGGCCCCAGCATTTT
>TRBV28|14|.|.|TRBJ1-2
CASRSPKGDYGYTF
TGTGCCAGCAGGTCTCCGAAGGGTGATTATGGCTACACCTTC
>TRBV11-2|16|TRBD2|.|TRBJ2-5
CASSLGLGLALETQYF
TGTGCCAGCAGCTTAGGGTTGGGACTAGCGTTGGAGACCCAGTACTTC
>TRBV5-1|13|TRBD1|.|TRBJ1-5
CASSFAGGQPQHF
TGCGCCAGCAGCTTCGCAGGGGGTCAGCCCCAGCATTTT
>TRBV12-3/TRBV12-4|11|.|many|TRBJ1-3
CASSFTSTIYF
TGTGCCAGCAGTTTTACTTCGACCATATATTTT
>TRBV4-2|14|.|few|TRBJ2-7
CASSQKDSSYEQYF
TGTGCCAGCAGCCAAAAGGACAGCTCCTACGAGCAGTACTTC
>TRBV18|14|.|few|TRBJ2-2
CASVPDRNTGELFF
TGTGCCAGCGTCCCGGACAGGAACACCGGGGAGCTGTTTTTT
>TRBV28|15|.|few|TRBJ1-1
CASSLPGATNTEAFF
TGTGCCAGCAGTTTACCAGGGGCCACGAACACTGAAGCTTTCTTT
>TRBV20-1|11|.|.|TRBJ2-1
CSARGLAEQFF
TGCAGTGCTCGCGGACTGGCTGAGCAGTTCTTC
>TRBV28|14|.|few|TRBJ2-4
CATRRALAKNIQYF
TGTGCCACCAGGAGGGCACTAGCCAAAAACATTCAGTACTTC
>TRBV18|17|TRBD1|few|TRBJ2-7
CASSPPVLDRAFYEQYF
TGTGCCAGCTCACCACCAGTTCTGGACAGGGCCTTCTACGAGCAGTACTTC
>TRBV7-9|15|TRBD1|.|TRBJ2-7
CASSFGSDRVNEQYF
TGTGCCAGCAGCTTCGGCTCGGACAGGGTCAACGAGCAGTACTTC
>TRBV12-3/TRBV12-4|16|.|many|TRBJ2-3
CASSLVVTSGTDTQYF
TGTGCCAGCAGTTTAGTGGTGACATCCGGGACAGATACGCAGTATTTT
>TRBV11-1|21|TRBD1|many|TRBJ2-4
CASSLATGITGRQGIKNIQYF
TGTGCCAGCAGCTTAGCGACGGGAATCACCGGCCGACAGGGAATAAAAAACATTCAGTACTTC
>TRBV6-5|13|.|few|TRBJ2-7
CASSNVQGYEQYF
TGTGCCAGCAGTAACGTACAGGGTTACGAGCAGTACTTC
>TRBV20-1|14|.|few|TRBJ1-5
CSASDVGAGQPQHF
TGCAGTGCTAGCGATGTGGGGGCAGGCCAGCCCCAGCATTTT
>TRBV21-1|15|.|many|TRBJ2-5
CARGTSGSPQETQYF
TGTGCCAGGGGGACTAGCGGGAGCCCCCAAGAGACCCAGTACTTC
>TRBV5-1|14|.|many|TRBJ2-7
CASSLGDGDYEQYF
TGCGCCAGCAGCTTGGGGGACGGCGACTACGAGCAGTACTTC
>TRBV11-3|13|.|few|TRBJ2-1
CASSKPPFNEQFF
TGTGCCAGCAGCAAACCACCTTTTAATGAGCAGTTCTTC